The present entry profiles one T cell receptor (beta chain) with its context. This sample is drawn from a study of blood T cell repertoires in COVID-19. Only in-frame clones appear in the TCRdb table, and some are missing; sequencing was by immunoSEQ multiplex PCR. The table has about 330,000 clones, approximately 88% seen once. The source of this sequence is a woman aged 50 to 65 with active or convalescent COVID-19. Sequenced sample: peripheral blood.

The CDR3 sequence is CASRRTGDSPLHF. CDR3 bases: TGTGCCAGCAGACGGACAGGGGATTCACCCCTCCACTTT. The rearrangement links TRBV11-2 to TRBJ1-6, with 9 bases lining up with TRBD1. This CDR3 is 13 amino acids long. Germline V lookup: CDR1 SGHAT, CDR2 FQNNGV. V lost 6 bases and J lost 8; bases outside the gene matches: 2.